This entry concerns a single TCR beta chain. V was cut by 0 bases and J by 2 bases, with 17 bases left in between. Looked up from germline, CDR1 is SEHNR and CDR2 is FQNEAQ (reference sequence). This CDR3 spans 17 amino acids. During colonoscopy, one to two rectal pinch biopsies were collected. This entry is derived from a study of pediatric ulcerative colitis. Sequencing was at survey level. Samples were sequenced at Survey level, maximum 500,000 reads. Sequencing used immunoSEQ multiplex PCR; TCRdb keeps in-frame clones, though not all of them. The sample consists of around 37,000 clones, 75% of them appearing once.

The specimen was gut tissue. The rearrangement joins TRBV7-9 to TRBJ2-7; perhaps TRBD2 as D (7 bases). The TCR was taken from a boy aged 5-17 years with severe ulcerative colitis. Here the CDR3 DNA reads TGTGCCAGCAGCTTAGCGGGGGAGGGGGAACTCACCTACGAGCAGTACTTC. Translation gives CASSLAGEGELTYEQYF.